Listed here are 26 T cell receptor beta chains from one sample, sequenced in a study of T-cell memory formation after mild COVID-19 (dated by TCRdb to about 2021). Library preparation used 5' RACE. The sequencer was an Illumina NovaSeq 6000. In-frame beta chains were kept once TCRdb had trimmed the public reads at Q25 with fastp and called clones with MiXCR. CDR3 protein duplicates are merged, each entry listing the most common genes and DNA. The sample data list 80,000 to 130,000 distinct CDR3 sequences, and around 10% of these were observed just once. Clones ranked in the top ten supply about 40% of the sample. Sequenced: PBMCs or a T cell subset sorted from them (not recorded which). These receptors all come from a man between 18 and 29 years old who had mild COVID-19 (a few samples of this study predate the infection). The sample titles of this study are shuffled in the database, so cell type and time point are left out; the donor was told from shared clones.

The CDR3 reads CASSYSTHTSGVSYEQYF. The CDR3 nucleotides are TGTGCCAGCAGTTACTCGACGCATACTAGCGGGGTCTCCTACGAGCAGTACTTC. This chain uses TRBV6-5 with TRBJ2-7; TRBD2 aligns across 10 bases. V was pared by 0 bases and J by 0 bases, with 8 bases of the junction left unmatched. The CDR3 is 18 residues long. CDR1 and CDR2 (germline): MNHEY, SVGAGI.

This clonotype occurred once. At one of its ends the junction is not consistent with the germline gene, which may arise from a read error. Written as DNA, the CDR3 is TGTGACAGCAGCCTACAGGGGGCGGCCAAAAACATTCAGTACTTC. It specifies CDSSLQGAAKNIQYF. V gene TRBV7-9 combines with J gene TRBJ2-4, with 9 positions matching TRBD1. The CDR3 sequence is 15 residues long. Germline V gene sequence: CDR1 SEHNR, CDR2 FQNEAQ (reference sequence).

CDR3 residues: CASSAGTAFLAQYF. In DNA, the CDR3 is TGTGCCAGCAGTGCGGGGACCGCGTTCCTGGCGCAGTATTTT. The chain joins TRBV27 to TRBJ2-3; perhaps TRBD2 as D (6 bases). The germline CDR1 and CDR2 sequences are MNHEY and SMNVEV (reference sequence). The CDR3 sequence is 14 residues long. V was pared by 5 bases and J by 10 bases, with 19 bases between.

This rearrangement joins TRBV5-1 to TRBJ2-7; no clear D gene. The V end was cut by 1 base, the J end by 5 bases, with 16 bases between. The CDR3 covers 15 residues. CDR1 is SGHRS, CDR2 YFSETQ, per germline. The CDR3 is CASSLKADLDHEQYF. DNA of the CDR3: TGCGCCAGCAGCTTGAAGGCCGACCTTGATCACGAGCAGTACTTC.

The table lists this clonotype with many counts. The J gene is TRBJ2-3, the V gene TRBV7-2; D remains ambiguous. The V gene's germline CDR1 is SGHTA and CDR2 FQGNSA. V shed 2 bases and J shed 11 bases, with 11 bases lying between them. The CDR3 is 12 residues long. The CDR3 is CASSLSRSWQYF. The CDR3, as DNA: TGTGCCAGCAGCTTAAGTCGGTCCTGGCAGTATTTT.

The genes are TRBV29-1 and TRBJ2-3; 10 nucleotides agree with TRBD2. Germline CDR1 and CDR2: SQVTM and ANQGSEA. The CDR3 spans 15 residues. Trimming took 4 bases from V and 1 from J; bases not matched to a gene: 5. The CDR3 DNA is TGCAGCGTTGTCGAACTAGCGGGGCGCACAGATACGCAGTATTTT. It yields the protein CSVVELAGRTDTQYF.

This clonotype was picked up a small number of times. The germline gene is not matched at one end of the junction; a read error may be the cause. V is TRBV12-3 or TRBV12-4 and J is TRBJ1-5, with D unresolved. This CDR3 comprises 16 residues. The CDR3 region is CASSLATAGDNQPQHF. The CDR3 DNA reads TGTGCCAGCAGTTTAGCAACGGCAGGAGACAATCAGCCTCAGCATTTT.

The genes are TRBV4-3 and TRBJ2-1; D unresolved. CDR1 LGHNA and CDR2 YSLEER come from the germline V gene. The length of the CDR3 is 16 residues. With 0 bases removed from V and 5 bases from J, the gap between germline ends came to 14 bases. The CDR3 sequence: CASSQEEVDNHNEQFF. For the CDR3, the DNA is TGCGCCAGCAGCCAAGAAGAGGTCGACAACCACAATGAGCAGTTCTTC.

The V gene is TRBV27, the J gene TRBJ2-1; TRBD1 matches 7 bases. The CDR3 sequence is 13 residues long. Unmatched junction bases numbered 3, after V lost 6 bases and J lost 4 bases. Germline CDR1 MNHEY, CDR2 SMNVEV (reference sequence). CDR3 coding DNA: TGTGCCAGCAGCCAGACAGGGTACAATGAGCAGTTCTTC. Amino acid sequence: CASSQTGYNEQFF.

The gene calls are TRBV4-3 and TRBJ2-3; TRBD2 matches at 9 bases. V shed 2 bases, J shed 3 bases, and the junction held 12 bases outside the gene matches. This CDR3 is built from 18 residues. In germline, CDR1 is LGHNA, CDR2 YSLEER. CDR3 protein: CASSQYSGTSRSTDTQYF. The DNA of the CDR3 is TGCGCCAGCAGCCAATACTCAGGGACTAGCCGTTCGACAGATACGCAGTATTTT.

This clonotype was counted only a few times. This chain links TRBV20-1 with TRBJ1-2; D possibly corresponds to TRBD1 (5 bases). The germline V and J ends were trimmed by 1 base and 8 bases, with 26 bases remaining between them. This CDR3 is 17 amino acids long. CDR1 is DFQATT and CDR2 is SNEGSKA in the germline V gene (reference sequence). CDR3 nucleotides: TGCAGTGCTAGAGTATGGGCCCCCGGGACGGGCATTGGGGGCTACACCTTC. The encoded protein is CSARVWAPGTGIGGYTF.

This clonotype was found many times. The chain carries TRBV29-1 and TRBJ2-2, with D maybe TRBD1 (5 bases). Trimming removed 7 bases at V and 7 bases at J, with 13 bases between. The CDR3 sequence is 12 residues long. Per the germline V gene, CDR1 is SQVTM and CDR2 is ANQGSEA. The CDR3 region has the DNA TGCAGCGCCCGTGGGGCGAGCGGGGAGCTGTTTTTT. Residues: CSARGASGELFF.

This clonotype was counted a few times. This CDR3 reads CASSLVTAGGTDTQYF. The CDR3 bases are TGTGCCAGCAGCTTAGTTACAGCGGGGGGCACAGATACGCAGTATTTT. V gene TRBV11-2 combines with J gene TRBJ2-3; 8 positions agree with TRBD2. Germline values: CDR1 SGHAT, CDR2 FQNNGV. V shed 1 base and J 1 base; nucleotides not matched to a gene: 4. This CDR3 has 16 amino acids. The variable domain in full, completed from reference TRBV11-2 and TRBJ2-3, reads EAGVAQSPRYKIIEKRQSVAFWCNPISGHATLYWYQQILGQGPKLLIQFQNNGVVDDSQLPKDRFSAERLKGVDSTLKIQPAKLEDSAVYLCASSLVTAGGTDTQYFGPGTRLTVL.

CDR3 sequence: CASSFRPYEQFF. The CDR3 DNA is TGTGCCAGCAGTTTTAGACCGTATGAGCAGTTCTTC. The chain is built from TRBV5-6 and TRBJ2-1; D is uncertain. Germline V lookup: CDR1 SGHDT, CDR2 YYEEEE. Trimming cost V 5 bases and J 8 bases, with 11 bases left between them. This CDR3 has 12 residues.

This clonotype was seen only a few times. This rearrangement joins TRBV7-9 to TRBJ2-3, with D possibly being TRBD1 (5 bases). V lost 5 bases and J lost 4, with 16 bases in between. This CDR3 has 15 amino acids. Germline V gives CDR1 SEHNR, CDR2 FQNEAQ (reference sequence). The CDR3 spells CASSQGKVGSDTQYF. The CDR3 nucleotides are TGTGCCAGCAGCCAGGGAAAGGTAGGGTCAGATACGCAGTATTTT.

This clonotype was detected a few times. The genes are TRBV7-2 and TRBJ2-1; D may be TRBD1 or TRBD2 (7 bases each). The CDR3 loop spans 13 amino acids. V lost 8 bases and J 8 bases, leaving 16 bases between the germline ends. Looked up from germline, CDR1 is SGHTA and CDR2 is FQGNSA. In nucleotides, the CDR3 is TGTGCCAGCGGCTCAGGGGGGGTCCATGAGCAGTTCTTC. Its translation: CASGSGGVHEQFF. Combining the CDR3 with reference TRBV7-2 and TRBJ2-1 gives the whole variable domain GAGVSQSPSNKVTEKGKDVELRCDPISGHTALYWYRQSLGQGLEFLIYFQGNSAPDKSGLPSDRFSAERTGGSVSTLTIQRTQQEDSAVYLCASGSGGVHEQFFGPGTRLTVL.

V gene TRBV7-6 combines with J gene TRBJ1-2, with TRBD1 matching over 7 bases. After removal of 5 bases from V and 4 bases from J, the junction contained 4 bases not matched to a gene. CDR3 length equals 13 residues. Germline loops: CDR1 SGHVS, CDR2 FNYEAQ. CDR3 loop: CASSPGGIYGYTF. CDR3 sequence (DNA): TGTGCCAGCAGCCCAGGGGGGATCTATGGCTACACCTTC.

This clonotype has only a few counts. Here the CDR3 reads CSASVGTSWTYNEQFF. The CDR3 DNA follows: TGCAGTGCTAGCGTGGGGACTAGCTGGACCTACAATGAGCAGTTCTTC. The genes are TRBV20-1 and TRBJ2-1; TRBD2 matches at 9 bases. The CDR3 length is 16 residues. V gave up 3 bases and J gave up 2 bases; unmatched junction bases: 8. The germline gives CDR1 DFQATT, CDR2 SNEGSKA (reference sequence).

This clonotype was seen repeatedly, ten times or more. The chain recombines TRBV25-1 with TRBJ2-3; D remains unclear. V shed 3 bases and J shed 2 bases, with 12 bases lying between them. CDR1 is MGHDK, CDR2 SYGVNS, per germline. CDR3 length: 15 amino acids. The CDR3 bases are TGTGCCAGCAGTGAGTGGTCAGAGTTCACAGATACGCAGTATTTT. It specifies CASSEWSEFTDTQYF.

The V gene is TRBV7-2, the J gene TRBJ1-1, with D hard to call. V was shortened by 3 bases and J by 3 bases, with 11 bases between the two germline ends. Germline V gene sequence: CDR1 SGHTA, CDR2 FQGNSA. The CDR3 consists of 14 residues. In nucleotides, the CDR3 is TGTGCCAGCAGCTTTTTAAAGGAAGACACTGAAGCTTTCTTT. It codes for CASSFLKEDTEAFF.

In this sample, this clonotype turned up a few times. This chain links TRBV4-3 with TRBJ1-1; 7 nucleotides agree with TRBD1. Trimming removed 0 bases from V and 3 bases from J; junction bases left unmatched: 7. The CDR3 spans 16 residues. Germline loops: CDR1 LGHNA, CDR2 YSLEER. The CDR3 nucleotides read TGCGCCAGCAGCCAAGATGGAGCAGGGGGAGACACTGAAGCTTTCTTT. This encodes CASSQDGAGGDTEAFF.

This clonotype was observed a few times. The rearrangement uses TRBV29-1 and TRBJ2-5; the D is unclear. The CDR3 contains 14 residues. Deletions cut 2 bases from V and 4 bases from J, with 14 bases between. Germline-derived CDR1 and CDR2 are SQVTM and ANQGSEA. CDR3 bases: TGCAGCGTTGAACCGCAGTCGAAGGCAGAGACCCAGTACTTC. Its translation: CSVEPQSKAETQYF.

This clonotype was found many times. The chain couples TRBV6-4 to TRBJ2-1; 9 bases align to TRBD1. Trimming cost V 2 bases and J 8 bases; bases outside gene matches: 7. This CDR3 spans 15 amino acids. Germline CDR1 reads MRHNA; CDR2 reads SNTAGT. The DNA of the CDR3 is TGTGCCAGCAGTGACCGGACAGGGGCAATCGATGAGCAGTTCTTC. It translates to CASSDRTGAIDEQFF.

This chain uses TRBV29-1 with TRBJ2-4; 9 bases line up with TRBD1. Trimming cost V 7 bases and J 7 bases; bases outside gene matches: 11. The CDR3 contains 14 residues. In germline, CDR1 is SQVTM, CDR2 ANQGSEA. As DNA, the CDR3 is TGCAGCGCTAGGACAGGGGAGGGATCGAACATTCAGTACTTC. Translation gives CSARTGEGSNIQYF.

The chain combines TRBV6-2 or TRBV6-3 with TRBJ1-5; D not certain. The germline CDR1 and CDR2 sequences are MNHEY and SVGEGT. The CDR3 runs 12 residues. V gave up 6 bases and J gave up 7 bases, with 10 bases separating them. The CDR3 spells CASSTFSQPQHF. The CDR3 DNA reads as TGTGCCAGCAGCACATTCAGCCAGCCCCAGCATTTT.

The rearrangement links TRBV21-1 to TRBJ2-7; the DNA was not compared with TRBD1, the D call given in the table. TRBV21-1 is a pseudogene locus. This CDR3 is 16 amino acids long. CDR3 loop: CASSKAGERIVYEQYF. CDR3 DNA sequence: TGTGCCAGCAGCAAAGCAGGGGAAAGGATAGTCTACGAGCAGTACTTC.